Listed below are T cell receptor beta chains from one sample, sequenced in a study of regulatory T cells in long-lasting Graves disease. TCRdb fed the multiplex PCR reads into MiXCR, producing one record per CDR3 protein. The table includes fewer than 350,000 distinct CDR3 sequences, under 20% detected once. Here the sequenced sample was peripheral blood mononuclear cells (PBMCs), taken at new diagnosis, from a patient treated with antithyroid drugs. The receptors come from a female donor with Graves disease. Both conserved end residues are part of each CDR3. A D gene is named only where the DNA matches it firmly. Size is stated for part of the rows, as once, few or many counts, or as a class when the clone is expanded.

-	many	TRBV9	TRBJ2-3	CASSTLKAGDADTQYF	TGTGCCAGCAGCACCCTTAAGGCAGGGGATGCAGATACGCAGTATTTT
-	many	TRBV20-1	TRBJ2-7	CSAETGTYPYEQYF	TGCAGTGCTGAGACCGGGACTTATCCCTACGAGCAGTACTTC
-	-	TRBV30	TRBJ2-5	CAWDEAGLGETQYF	TGTGCCTGGGATGAGGCGGGATTAGGGGAGACCCAGTACTTC
-	many	TRBV19	TRBJ2-5	CASSGSDLETQYF	TGTGCCAGTAGCGGGAGTGACCTAGAGACCCAGTACTTC
TRBD1	many	TRBV28	TRBJ1-6	CASSSAGQGVGSPLHF	TGTGCCAGCAGTAGCGCGGGACAGGGTGTAGGGTCACCCCTCCACTTT
-	many	TRBV6-1	TRBJ2-5	CASSGQPRETQYF	TGTGCCAGCAGCGGACAGCCTAGAGAGACCCAGTACTTC
TRBD2	many	TRBV27	TRBJ2-1	CASSLALSGRIDEQFF	TGTGCCAGCAGCTTGGCGCTGAGCGGGAGAATCGATGAGCAGTTCTTC
-	-	TRBV11-2	TRBJ2-1	CASSFLGRSYEQFF	TGTGCCAGCAGCTTCCTCGGGCGAAGCTATGAGCAGTTCTTC
-	many	TRBV19	TRBJ1-1	CASSTDRLNTEAFF	TGTGCCAGTAGTACGGACAGATTGAACACTGAAGCTTTCTTT
-	many	TRBV18	TRBJ1-5	CASSPGWDQPQHF	TGTGCCAGCTCACCAGGGTGGGATCAGCCCCAGCATTTT
-	many	TRBV6-2/TRBV6-3	TRBJ2-3	CASSYRDGRSTDTQYF	TGTGCCAGCAGTTACCGAGACGGCAGGTCCACAGATACGCAGTATTTT
TRBD1	many	TRBV18	TRBJ2-7	CASSQGTGPREQYF	TGTGCCAGCTCGCAAGGGACAGGGCCAAGGGAGCAGTACTTC
-	many	TRBV30	TRBJ1-5	CAWSQGFQTQHF	TGTGCCTGGAGTCAGGGCTTTCAGACCCAGCATTTT